Each of the 19 T cell receptor beta chains below was sequenced from the same sample in a study of blood T cell repertoires in COVID-19. Profiling relied on immunoSEQ multiplex PCR, and the TCRdb table lists in-frame clones only, not all of them. The table shows some 150,000 clones, with 80% to 90% occurring only once. Material: peripheral blood. Source of these receptors: a man between 35 and 55 years old with acute or convalescent COVID-19.

The rearrangement links TRBV7-2 to TRBJ2-2; 10 nucleotides match TRBD1. V gave up 4 bases and J gave up 7 bases; unmatched junction bases: 3. The CDR3 spans 14 residues. Germline CDR1 is SGHTA and CDR2 is FQGNSA. The CDR3, as DNA: TGTGCCAGCAGCTCAGACAGGGGGCTCGGGGAGCTGTTTTTT. Amino acids: CASSSDRGLGELFF.

V is TRBV4-2 and J is TRBJ1-1; TRBD1 might be the D (6 bases). V lost 3 bases and J 4 bases, leaving 18 bases between the germline ends. CDR3 length equals 16 residues. Germline-derived CDR1 and CDR2 are LGHNA and YNFKEQ. CDR3 in amino acids: CASSHLRDIIGTEAFF. DNA for the CDR3: TGTGCCAGCAGCCACCTGAGGGACATTATTGGCACTGAAGCTTTCTTT.

The chain couples TRBV6-5 to TRBJ2-1; TRBD2 aligns across 10 bases. Germline values: CDR1 MNHEY, CDR2 SVGAGI. The CDR3 has 16 residues. Trimming at V came to 0 bases and at J to 7 bases, leaving 6 bases not matched to a gene. The CDR3 DNA reads TGTGCCAGCAGTTACTCGAGACTAGCGGGTCAAAATGAGCAGTTCTTC. The encoded protein is CASSYSRLAGQNEQFF.

The genes are TRBV28 and TRBJ1-5, with TRBD1 matching 7 bases. CDR3 length equals 16 residues. V dropped 5 bases and J dropped 3; count of bases not matched to a gene: 10. Germline V gene data show CDR1 as MDHEN and CDR2 as SYDVKM. The CDR3 DNA reads TGTGCCAGCAGTCCCCGACAGGGTATAAACAATCAGCCCCAGCATTTT. The encoded protein is CASSPRQGINNQPQHF.

The chain uses TRBV10-2 and TRBJ1-4, with a possible D match to TRBD1 (5 bases). Looked up from germline, CDR1 is WSHSY and CDR2 is SAAADI. The CDR3 covers 14 residues. Deletions cut 2 bases from V and 4 bases from J, with 8 bases between. The DNA of the CDR3 is TGCGCCAGCAGTGAGGGGGGGTATAATGAAAAACTGTTTTTT. Its protein product is CASSEGGYNEKLFF.

This clone was observed once. The chain combines TRBV21-1 with TRBJ2-1; TRBD1, as called in the table, went unchecked against the DNA. TRBV21-1 is reported as a pseudogene. The CDR3 consists of 16 residues. In nucleotides, the CDR3 is TGTGCCAGCAGTCCTTCTCCGGACAGGGAGGGAGAGGAGCAGTTCTTC. Protein sequence: CASSPSPDREGEEQFF.

The genes are TRBV28 and TRBJ1-4, with D unclear. The CDR3 totals 12 residues. The V gene lost 8 bases and the J gene lost 0 bases, with 4 bases spanning the gap. The germline CDR1 and CDR2 sequences are MDHEN and SYDVKM. The DNA for the CDR3 is TGTGCCAGCCTTGCAACTAATGAAAAACTGTTTTTT. This translates into CASLATNEKLFF.

The rearrangement uses TRBV5-1 and TRBJ1-6, with 8 bases aligning to TRBD1. The J segment lost 4 bases and the V segment lost 4 bases, leaving 7 bases of the junction unmatched. This CDR3 comprises 16 residues. Per germline, CDR1 SGHRS and CDR2 YFSETQ. The CDR3 is CASSPSGQGYNSPLHF. The CDR3 DNA is TGCGCCAGCAGCCCCTCAGGACAGGGTTATAATTCACCCCTCCACTTT.

The chain couples TRBV2 to TRBJ2-7; D gene ambiguous. The CDR3 length is 12 residues. The V gene lost 4 bases and the J gene lost 3 bases, with 7 bases spanning the gap. CDR1 and CDR2 (germline): SNHLY, FYNNEI. CDR3 nucleotide sequence: TGTGCCAGCAGTGGGCACAGCTACGAGCAGTACTTC. As protein: CASSGHSYEQYF. Combining the CDR3 with reference TRBV2 and TRBJ2-7 gives the whole variable domain EPEVTQTPSHQVTQMGQEVILRCVPISNHLYFYWYRQILGQKVEFLVSFYNNEISEKSEIFDDQFSVERPDGSNFTLKIRSTKLEDSAMYFCASSGHSYEQYFGPGTRLTVT.

The chain links TRBV2 to TRBJ1-5; tentatively, D is TRBD1 (6 bases). This CDR3 contains 15 residues. V shed 6 bases and J shed 1 base, with 13 bases lying between them. From germline, CDR1 is SNHLY and CDR2 FYNNEI. CDR3 residues: CASRLQGLSNQPQHF. The CDR3 nucleotides read TGTGCCAGCAGACTACAGGGTCTCAGCAATCAGCCCCAGCATTTT.

V and J are TRBV9 and TRBJ2-3; the match to TRBD2 covers 8 bases. CDR1 SGDLS and CDR2 YYNGEE come from the germline V gene. This CDR3 has 16 amino acids. V shed 3 bases, J shed 4 bases, and the junction held 10 bases outside the gene matches. For the CDR3, the DNA is TGTGCCAGCAGCGCCGACCCCGGGGGGGCCCCAGATACGCAGTATTTT. Translation gives CASSADPGGAPDTQYF.

The chain has TRBV10-1 and TRBJ2-7; D perhaps matches TRBD2 (6 bases). Deletions cut 4 bases from V and 8 bases from J, with 15 bases between. Germline V gene data show CDR1 as WNHNN and CDR2 as SYGVQD (reference sequence). This CDR3 has 13 amino acids. The CDR3 DNA is TGCGCCAGCAGTGGGGCCCTGGGGGGAAAGCAGTACTTC. It encodes CASSGALGGKQYF.

The rearrangement uses TRBV19 and TRBJ1-2; 7 bases fit TRBD1. The CDR3 extends over 13 amino acids. J lost 2 bases, V lost 8 bases, and 5 bases had no gene match. CDR1 is LNHDA and CDR2 is SQIVND in the germline V gene (reference sequence). The CDR3 sequence is CASGDRFNYGYTF. CDR3 nucleotides: TGTGCCAGTGGGGACAGATTCAACTATGGCTACACCTTC.

The CDR3 reads CASSHIKIGQPGNTIYF. CDR3 DNA sequence: TGTGCCAGCAGCCATATAAAGATAGGACAGCCTGGAAACACCATATATTTT. This sequence joins TRBV3-1 (or the pseudogene TRBV3-2) and TRBJ1-3; D perhaps matches TRBD1 (6 bases). Germline values: CDR1 LGHDT, CDR2 YNNKEL (reference sequence). V lost 3 bases and J lost 2, with 17 bases in between. CDR3 length: 17 amino acids.

The chain joins TRBV28 to TRBJ1-2, with TRBD1 identical over 10 bases. V trimming: 5 bases; J trimming: 2 bases; junction bases outside the gene matches: 5. The CDR3 runs to 15 residues. Germline CDR1 MDHEN, CDR2 SYDVKM. The CDR3 nucleotides read TGTGCCAGCAGTCCACGACAGGGGGCAAACTATGGCTACACCTTC. It specifies CASSPRQGANYGYTF.

V gene TRBV30 combines with J gene TRBJ2-1; possible D gene TRBD1, 5 bases. The ends were cut back, 2 bases at V and 5 bases at J, with 10 bases in the middle. The CDR3 length is 13 residues. CDR1 and CDR2 from the germline V gene are GTSNPN and SVGIG (reference sequence). CDR3 in amino acids: CAWSLSGNNEQFF. The CDR3 DNA is TGTGCCTGGAGTCTGTCAGGGAACAATGAGCAGTTCTTC.

This chain connects TRBV5-8 to TRBJ1-3, with D perhaps matching TRBD1 (5 bases). V lost 0 bases, J lost 11 bases, and 12 bases lay in between. The CDR3 spans 13 residues. Germline V gene sequence: CDR1 SGHTS, CDR2 YDEGEE. CDR3 sequence: CASSLVRQGAIYF. CDR3 DNA sequence: TGTGCCAGCAGCTTGGTGCGGCAGGGCGCCATATATTTT.

The chain links TRBV2 to TRBJ1-2; D may be TRBD1 (5 bases). Germline loops: CDR1 SNHLY, CDR2 FYNNEI. The length of the CDR3 is 15 residues. V shed 7 bases and J shed 8 bases, with 23 bases lying between them. The CDR3 loop is CASTPGWGVADGYTF. The CDR3, as DNA: TGTGCCAGCACCCCAGGCTGGGGGGTCGCTGACGGCTACACCTTC.

V and J are TRBV5-5 and TRBJ1-1, with no clear D. V was trimmed by 9 bases and J by 2 bases, leaving 14 bases between them. The CDR3 totals 13 residues. CDR1 is SGHKS, CDR2 YYEKEE, per germline (reference sequence). This chain's CDR3 is CATQTQANTEAFF. The CDR3 DNA reads TGTGCCACTCAAACCCAGGCTAACACTGAAGCTTTCTTT.